This T cell receptor beta chain was documented in a study of blood T cell repertoires in COVID-19. In the study's own analysis: Amplification from reference gene primers served as the basis for estimated nucleated cell counts. Libraries were prepared by immunoSEQ multiplex PCR; TCRdb keeps only in-frame clonotypes and omits some of them. V and J calls and clone size are given by that table; D and trimming were obtained from the DNA. The top ten clones hold approximately 25% of a sample with 54,000 or so clones, roughly 83% of them seen once. This CDR3 spans 13 amino acids. Per germline, CDR1 SGHTA and CDR2 FQGNSA. V was pared by 5 bases and J by 2 bases, with 2 bases of the junction left unmatched.

This TCR derives from a woman of 80 years or more with acute or convalescent COVID-19. The sample was peripheral blood. The chain has TRBV7-2 and TRBJ1-2; 7 nucleotides agree with TRBD1. CDR3: CASSRGQNYGYTF. In DNA, the CDR3 is TGTGCCAGCAGCAGGGGACAGAACTATGGCTACACCTTC.